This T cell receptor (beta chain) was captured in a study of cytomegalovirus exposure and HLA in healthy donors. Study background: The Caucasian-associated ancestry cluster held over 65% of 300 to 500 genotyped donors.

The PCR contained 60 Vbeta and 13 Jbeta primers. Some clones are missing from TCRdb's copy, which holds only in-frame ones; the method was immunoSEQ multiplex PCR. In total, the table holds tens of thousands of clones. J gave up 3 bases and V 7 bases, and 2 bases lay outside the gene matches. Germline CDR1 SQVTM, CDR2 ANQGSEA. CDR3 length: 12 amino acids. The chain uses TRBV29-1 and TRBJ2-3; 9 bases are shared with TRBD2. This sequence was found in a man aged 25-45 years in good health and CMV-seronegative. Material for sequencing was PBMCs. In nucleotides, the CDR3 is TGCAGCGCTAGCGGGATGACAGATACGCAGTATTTT. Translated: CSASGMTDTQYF.